Below, 9 T cell receptor beta chains from the same sample are listed, as sequenced in a study of regulatory T cells in long-lasting Graves disease. In building TCR beta libraries, iRepertoire HTBI primers were used together with Arm-PCR of CDR3 regions. TCRdb re-called the multiplex PCR reads through MiXCR, storing one row per CDR3 protein. The table includes fewer than 500,000 distinct CDR3 sequences, under 20% detected once. The time point is: newly diagnosed GD, antithyroid drugs for less than 3 months. Isolated PBMC RNA provided the starting material for the TCR library. The data were also submitted as part of a second study, on T cells in Graves' hyperthyroidism and ophthalmopathy.

The source was peripheral blood mononuclear cells (PBMCs), collected at new diagnosis, from a patient treated with antithyroid drugs. The receptors originated from a man aged 35 to 55 with Graves disease.

This clonotype came up many times. The CDR3 nucleotides are TGTGCCAGCAGACCCCGGGACAGCAATCAGCCCCAGCATTTT. It codes for CASRPRDSNQPQHF. The chain is built from TRBV12-3 or TRBV12-4 and TRBJ1-5; tentative D call: TRBD1 (5 bases). Trimming removed 6 bases at V and 1 base at J, with 10 bases between. This CDR3 is 14 amino acids long.

This clonotype was seen at least ten times. The CDR3 nucleotides read TGTGCCAGCAGCTTACTCCGGGGAGATATTGAGCAGTTCTTC. Translation gives CASSLLRGDIEQFF. The chain links TRBV7-2 to TRBJ2-1; D possibly corresponds to TRBD2 (5 bases). Germline lookup yields CDR1 SGHTA and CDR2 FQGNSA. This CDR3 contains 14 residues. V was cut by 2 bases and J by 9 bases, with 14 bases left in between.

The gene calls are TRBV7-9 and TRBJ2-7; no definite D call. Deletions cut 8 bases from V and 2 bases from J, with 10 bases between. CDR3 length: 12 residues. Germline V lookup: CDR1 SEHNR, CDR2 FQNEAQ (reference sequence). CDR3 sequence reads: CASVTDAYEQYF. The CDR3 coding sequence is TGTGCCAGCGTTACGGATGCCTACGAGCAGTACTTC.

As regards this clonotype: A much larger clone differs by one base, so this may be a read error. The rearrangement links TRBV6-1 to TRBJ2-7; 8 bases map to TRBD1. The CDR3 runs to 14 residues. The germline CDR1 and CDR2 sequences are MNHNS and SASEGT. The DNA of the CDR3 is TGTGCCAGCAGTGCCAGGACAGGGCTCTACGAGCAGTCCTTC. As protein: CASSARTGLYEQSF.

Many counts were recorded for this clonotype. Written as DNA, the CDR3 is TGTGCCAGCAGCTTAATTCGGTCTAGCACAGATACGCAGTATTTT. The encoded protein is CASSLIRSSTDTQYF. V is TRBV7-3 and J is TRBJ2-3; D remains unclear. CDR3 length: 15 residues. V lost 1 base and J lost 0, with 8 bases in between. Per germline, CDR1 SGHTA and CDR2 FQGTGA. Supplemented by reference TRBV7-3 and TRBJ2-3, the full variable domain reads GAGVSQTPSNKVTEKGKYVELRCDPISGHTALYWYRQSLGQGPEFLIYFQGTGAADDSGLPNDRFFAVRPEGSVSTLKIQRTERGDSAVYLCASSLIRSSTDTQYFGPGTRLTVL.

This clonotype showed up just a few times. This chain links TRBV5-6 with TRBJ1-4; TRBD1 might be the D (6 bases). The CDR3 runs to 16 residues. Germline V lookup: CDR1 SGHDT, CDR2 YYEEEE. With 0 bases removed from V and 8 bases from J, the gap between germline ends came to 17 bases. The CDR3 spells CASSLAGQGSWEKLFF. The DNA for the CDR3 is TGTGCCAGCAGCTTGGCCGGGCAGGGGTCTTGGGAAAAACTGTTTTTT.

Worth noting for this clonotype: Given a much more abundant clone one base away, this may be a read error. The V and J genes are TRBV29-1 and TRBJ1-1; 9 positions agree with TRBD1. The CDR3 spans 15 residues. CDR1 SQVTM and CDR2 ANQGSEA come from the germline V gene. V lost 7 bases to trimming and J lost 2 bases; unmatched junction nucleotides: 11. In nucleotides, the CDR3 is TGCAGCGGTGCCCGACGGACAGGGGTAAACACTGAAGCTTTCTTT. As protein: CSGARRTGVNTEAFF.

This clonotype showed up many times. This chain connects TRBV7-3 to TRBJ2-1, with D possibly TRBD1 on 5 matching bases. V lost 10 bases and J lost 8, with 15 bases in between. CDR3 length: 12 residues. Germline CDR1 reads SGHTA; CDR2 reads FQGTGA. The CDR3 bases are TGTGCCACCACGGACATTCTCGATGAGCAGTTCTTC. This sequence encodes CATTDILDEQFF.

This clonotype turned up a few times. Being one base from a much bigger clone, this may be a read error. V and J are TRBV5-5 and TRBJ1-1, with D unresolved. Germline V gene data show CDR1 as SGHKS and CDR2 as YYEKEE (reference sequence). This CDR3 region has 11 residues. CDR3 amino acids: CASSFNTEASF. CDR3 sequence (DNA): TGTGCCAGCAGCTTTAACACTGAAGCTTCCTTT.